What follows describes a single T cell receptor (beta chain). Its binding antigen is unknown. Within one base of it there is no much larger clone, and no base qualities were kept. These data come from a study of blood T cell repertoires in COVID-19 (dated by TCRdb to 2018 to 2020). Regarding the complete study: Samples covering the acute and convalescent phases of COVID-19 were provided by collaborators in the United States, Italy and Spain. The material from the prospective study consisted of cDNA or gDNA derived from T cells, B-cell-depleted T cells, or PBMCs. Deeply sampled blood TCRbeta repertoires from subjects exposed to, actively infected with, or recovered from COVID-19 were included in the dataset. The repertoires were released in a freely available public database meant as a resource for research on the immune response to SARS-CoV-2. Samples were obtained from the ongoing ImmuneRACE study (first 160 participants) and from about 1,300 subjects provided by 6 global collaborators. A de-identified subject ID, COVID-19 status, age in years and sex were almost always included in the sample metadata. Where available, HLA class I and class II types were obtained from metadata supplied by the sample provider rather than from assay-based typing.

TCRbeta CDR3 regions were amplified from genomic DNA using the immunoSEQ Assay, a bias-controlled multiplex PCR. In the source study's methods: The number of nucleated cells in each sample was estimated by amplification of reference gene primers within the assay. Sequence reads were collapsed and filtered to measure the absolute abundance of every unique TCRbeta CDR3 rearrangement. For each sample, productive Simpson clonality was calculated by taking the square root of Simpson's diversity index across productive rearrangements. This immuneACCESS table, as held by TCRdb, lists in-frame sequences with V and J called but not all clones. Of the missing ones, under half trace to an unresolved V gene in checked studies; the others have no known cause. That table gives V, J and clone size, and the DNA gave D and trimming. The table for this sample lists fewer than 300,000 clones; about 88% of them were counted only once. The ten largest clonotypes hold roughly 4% of the sample.

Beyond this particular receptor, the publication reports: The amount of clinical and demographic metadata varied by source and participant and was provided uncurated.

Samples from volunteer blood donors who had recovered from COVID-19 were contributed by a second Seattle source. Collaborating institutions collected whole blood in K2EDTA tubes following their own protocols. For TCRbeta analysis, collaborators shipped samples in one of three forms: frozen whole blood, isolated PBMCs, or DNA extracted from either of those sample types. Material for sequencing was peripheral blood. This TCR came from a man aged 60 to 75 who had recovered from COVID-19.

The CDR3 here reads CASSSLSTGGGYEQYF. The base sequence is TGTGCCAGCAGCTCCCTTTCGACAGGGGGCGGCTACGAGCAGTACTTC. The chain is assembled from TRBV7-2 and TRBJ2-7; the central 10 bases match TRBD1. The junction shows trimming of 4 bases on V and 3 bases on J, and the gene matches do not reach 9 bases of it. The CDR3 sequence holds 16 residues, the cysteine and phenylalanine included. Solely the CDR3 DNA is kept, with 48 bases framed from the first base. CDR1 and CDR2 were assigned from the germline V gene as SGHTA and FQGNSA.